The 12 T cell receptor beta chains reported below all come from one sample, sequenced in a study of cytomegalovirus exposure and HLA in healthy donors. Sequencing used immunoSEQ multiplex PCR; TCRdb keeps in-frame clones, though not all of them. The data show around 160,000 clones, 88% seen once. The sample taken for sequencing was PBMCs. These receptors came from a man between 18 and 35 years old in good health and CMV-seronegative.

CDR3 bases: TGTGCCAGCAGTGAACCGCCAGGCAAAGATAGCAATCAGCCCCAGCATTTT. Its translation is CASSEPPGKDSNQPQHF. The chain uses TRBV2 and TRBJ1-5; no firm D call. CDR3 length: 17 amino acids. V was pared by 2 bases and J by 0 bases, with 14 bases between. Per germline, CDR1 SNHLY and CDR2 FYNNEI.

The chain is built from TRBV4-3 and TRBJ1-2, with D possibly matching TRBD1 (6 bases). Looked up from germline, CDR1 is LGHNA and CDR2 is YSLEER. V dropped 1 base and J dropped 8 bases, with 20 bases sitting between them. The CDR3 runs to 16 residues. This CDR3 reads CASSQARTAFSPGYTF. CDR3 sequence (DNA): TGCGCCAGCAGCCAAGCAAGGACAGCGTTCTCCCCCGGCTACACCTTC.

The V call is TRBV6-1, the J call TRBJ1-1; TRBD1 aligns across 9 bases. This CDR3 comprises 14 residues. Germline-derived CDR1 and CDR2 are MNHNS and SASEGT. The ends lost 8 bases at V and 0 bases at J; junction bases unmatched: 4. For the CDR3, the DNA is TGTGCCAGCCTGACAGGGGGATTGAACACTGAAGCTTTCTTT. Translated, it gives CASLTGGLNTEAFF.

This clone has a single count. V gene TRBV4-1 combines with J gene TRBJ1-2, with a weak D call TRBD1 (6 bases). Germline CDR1 is MGHRA and CDR2 is YSYEKL. This CDR3 spans 17 amino acids. V lost 4 bases to trimming and J lost 5 bases, with 23 bases between them. As DNA, the CDR3 is TGCGCCAGCAGCCCGCGCCGGGACACAGGGATCGTTTATGGCTACACCTTC. Its protein product is CASSPRRDTGIVYGYTF.

The chain has TRBV4-1 and TRBJ2-4; maybe TRBD2 (5 bases). CDR1 and CDR2 from the germline V gene are MGHRA and YSYEKL. This CDR3 has 19 residues. Trimming removed 1 base from V and 0 bases from J, with 19 bases in between. The CDR3, as DNA: TGCGCCAGCAGCCAAGGAACCTGGCGGGCAGACCTAGCCAAAAACATTCAGTACTTC. Its translation: CASSQGTWRADLAKNIQYF.

DNA of the CDR3: TGTGCCAGCAGCCCCGGCCTAGCGGGGGGTTACGAGCAGTACGTC. It yields the protein CASSPGLAGGYEQYV. V and J are TRBV5-4 and TRBJ2-7, with 11 bases lining up with TRBD2. This CDR3 spans 15 amino acids. Germline values: CDR1 SGHNT, CDR2 YYREEE (reference sequence). Trimming took 4 bases from V and 4 from J; bases not matched to a gene: 7.

The V gene is TRBV27, the J gene TRBJ2-7; 7 nucleotides align to TRBD1. Germline values: CDR1 MNHEY, CDR2 SMNVEV (reference sequence). V dropped 3 bases and J dropped 0; count of bases not matched to a gene: 8. This CDR3 is 16 amino acids long. For the CDR3, the DNA is TGTGCCAGCAGTTTGCTACAGGGGTCGAGCTCCTACGAGCAGTACTTC. Its protein product is CASSLLQGSSSYEQYF.

The chain recombines TRBV10-3 with TRBJ1-1, with D unresolved. In germline, CDR1 is ENHRY, CDR2 SYGVKD. This CDR3 is 13 amino acids long. Trimming shortened V by 5 bases and J by 2 bases, and 9 bases separated the two germline ends. DNA of the CDR3: TGTGCCATCAGTCCTCGGGAAAACACTGAAGCTTTCTTT. Its protein product is CAISPRENTEAFF.

A remark on this clone: The junction departs from the called germline gene at one end, perhaps through a read error. The chain carries TRBV2 and TRBJ2-2, with TRBD1 matching over 12 bases. Germline CDR1 SNHLY, CDR2 FYNNEI. This CDR3 region has 16 residues. The CDR3 spells CASREGTGGNTGELFF. For the CDR3, the DNA is TGTGCCAGCAGAGAAGGGACAGGGGGCAACACCGGGGAGCTGTTTTTT.

This clone was detected once. V and J are TRBV6-5 and TRBJ1-2; D possibly corresponds to TRBD1 (5 bases). CDR3 length: 15 residues. CDR1 MNHEY and CDR2 SVGAGI come from the germline V gene. V lost 5 bases to trimming and J lost 4 bases, with 17 bases between them. The CDR3 DNA is TGTGCCAGCAGTGGGGGGGAGTCCCAACTCTATGGCTACACCTTC. The encoded protein is CASSGGESQLYGYTF.

The chain is built from TRBV7-2 and TRBJ1-2, with 7 bases fitting TRBD1. J lost 4 bases, V lost 5 bases, and 4 bases had no gene match. This CDR3 spans 13 amino acids. Germline assignment: CDR1 SGHTA and CDR2 FQGNSA. The CDR3 protein is CASSGRDSYGYTF. As DNA, the CDR3 is TGTGCCAGCAGCGGAAGGGACAGCTATGGCTACACCTTC.

In its sample, this clone was seen many times. The chain recombines TRBV2 with TRBJ2-7, with a weak D call TRBD2 (5 bases). Germline CDR1 reads SNHLY; CDR2 reads FYNNEI. CDR3 length: 14 residues. V shed 4 bases and J shed 0 bases, with 10 bases lying between them. Written as DNA, the CDR3 is TGTGCCAGCAGTGGGGTCAGCGGCTCCTACGAGCAGTACGTC. It codes for CASSGVSGSYEQYV.